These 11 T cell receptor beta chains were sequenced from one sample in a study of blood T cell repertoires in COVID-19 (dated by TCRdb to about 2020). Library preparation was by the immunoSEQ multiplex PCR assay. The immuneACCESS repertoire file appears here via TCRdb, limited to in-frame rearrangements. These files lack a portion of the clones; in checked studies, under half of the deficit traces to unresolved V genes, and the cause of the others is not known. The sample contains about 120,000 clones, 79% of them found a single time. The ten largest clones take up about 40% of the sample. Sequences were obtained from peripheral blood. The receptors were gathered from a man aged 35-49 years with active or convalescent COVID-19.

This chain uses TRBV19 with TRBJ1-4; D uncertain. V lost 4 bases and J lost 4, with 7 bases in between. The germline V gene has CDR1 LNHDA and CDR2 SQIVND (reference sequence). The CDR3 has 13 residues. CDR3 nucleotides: TGTGCCAGTAGTAACAGAGATAATGAAAAACTGTTTTTT. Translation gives CASSNRDNEKLFF. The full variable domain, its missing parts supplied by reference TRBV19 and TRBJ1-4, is DGGITQSPKYLFRKEGQNVTLSCEQNLNHDAMYWYRQDPGQGLRLIYYSQIVNDFQKGDIAEGYSVSREKKESFPLTVTSAQKNPTAFYLCASSNRDNEKLFFGSGTQLSVL.

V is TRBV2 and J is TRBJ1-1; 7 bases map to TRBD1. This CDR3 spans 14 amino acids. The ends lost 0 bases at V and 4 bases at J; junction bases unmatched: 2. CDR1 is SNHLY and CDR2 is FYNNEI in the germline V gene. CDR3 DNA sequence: TGTGCCAGCAGTGAAGCGGGACAGCGCACTGAAGCTTTCTTT. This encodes CASSEAGQRTEAFF.

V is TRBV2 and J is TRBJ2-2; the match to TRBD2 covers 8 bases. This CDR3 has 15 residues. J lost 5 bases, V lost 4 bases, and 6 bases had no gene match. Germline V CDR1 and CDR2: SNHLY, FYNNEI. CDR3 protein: CASSVAGGGTGELFF. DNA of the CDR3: TGTGCCAGCAGTGTTGCGGGAGGAGGGACCGGGGAGCTGTTTTTT.

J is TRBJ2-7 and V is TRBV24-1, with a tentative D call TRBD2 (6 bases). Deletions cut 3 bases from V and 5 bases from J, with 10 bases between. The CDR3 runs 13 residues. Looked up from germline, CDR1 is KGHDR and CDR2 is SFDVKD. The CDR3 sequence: CATSDGGKNEQYF. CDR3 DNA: TGTGCCACCAGTGATGGCGGGAAGAACGAGCAGTACTTC.

CDR3 sequence: CASSSGLPGSQYF. The CDR3 DNA is TGTGCCAGCAGCTCGGGACTACCCGGGAGCCAGTACTTC. V and J are TRBV11-3 and TRBJ2-7; 7 bases are a match to TRBD2. With V trimmed by 4 bases and J by 10 bases, 10 bases remained unmatched. The germline CDR1 and CDR2 sequences are SGHNT and YENEEA. This CDR3 comprises 13 residues.

For the CDR3, the DNA is TGTGCCAGTAGCCCCATCCAACGGGGTACACAAGAGACCCAGTACTTC. It codes for CASSPIQRGTQETQYF. V gene TRBV19 combines with J gene TRBJ2-5, with D perhaps TRBD2 (5 bases). Germline V CDR1 and CDR2: LNHDA, SQIVND (reference sequence). The CDR3 sequence is 16 residues long. Trimming removed 6 bases at V and 2 bases at J, with 19 bases between.

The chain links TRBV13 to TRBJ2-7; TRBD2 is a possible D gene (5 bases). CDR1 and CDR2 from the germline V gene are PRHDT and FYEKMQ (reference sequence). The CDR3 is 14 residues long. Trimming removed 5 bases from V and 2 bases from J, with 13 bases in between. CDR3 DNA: TGTGCCAGCAGCCGCGGACTTGCCCCCTACGAGCAGTACTTC. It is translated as CASSRGLAPYEQYF.

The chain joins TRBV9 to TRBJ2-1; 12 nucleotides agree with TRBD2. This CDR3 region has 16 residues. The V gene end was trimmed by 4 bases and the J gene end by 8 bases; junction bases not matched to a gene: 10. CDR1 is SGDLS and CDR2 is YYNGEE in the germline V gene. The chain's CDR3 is CASSFGLAGSEDEQFF. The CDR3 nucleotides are TGTGCCAGCAGCTTTGGACTAGCGGGATCTGAGGATGAGCAGTTCTTC.

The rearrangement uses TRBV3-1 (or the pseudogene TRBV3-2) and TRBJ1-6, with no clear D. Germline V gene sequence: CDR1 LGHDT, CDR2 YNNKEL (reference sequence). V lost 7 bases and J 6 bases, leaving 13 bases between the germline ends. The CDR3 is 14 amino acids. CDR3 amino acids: CASTPYSLNSPLHF. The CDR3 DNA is TGTGCCAGCACCCCCTACAGCCTTAATTCACCCCTCCACTTT.

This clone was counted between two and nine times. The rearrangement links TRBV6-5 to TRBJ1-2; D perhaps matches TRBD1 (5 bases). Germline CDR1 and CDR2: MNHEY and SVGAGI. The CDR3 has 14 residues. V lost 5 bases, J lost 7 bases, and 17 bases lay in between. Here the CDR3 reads CASSPRRDGGGYTF. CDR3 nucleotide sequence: TGTGCCAGCAGTCCCCGACGGGACGGGGGTGGCTACACCTTC.

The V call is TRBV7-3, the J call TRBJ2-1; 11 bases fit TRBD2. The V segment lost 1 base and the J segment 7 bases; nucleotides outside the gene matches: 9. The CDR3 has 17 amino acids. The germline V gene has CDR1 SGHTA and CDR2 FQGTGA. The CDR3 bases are TGTGCCAGCAGCTTAAGGGCCGGGACTAGCGGTGAGAATGAGCAGTTCTTC. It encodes CASSLRAGTSGENEQFF.